This T cell receptor beta chain was profiled in a study of T cell responses to AZD1222 COVID-19 vaccine (dated by TCRdb to about 2021). Study-level background: A total of approximately 250 trial participants underwent TCR sequencing, of whom 207 had received two doses of AZD1222 and approximately 25 had received two doses of the MenACWY control vaccine. Enrollment into the trials was organized by age into subgroups of 18-55, 56-69 and 70-plus years, and those subgroups contained approximately 160, 26 and 62 TCR-sequenced participants, respectively. The paper as a whole reports these results and caveats: Because no day 14 peak-response samples were available, repertoires were characterized only after the peak T cell response. Most participants were white British and females outnumbered males, and the authors suggested that clonal diversity may have been underestimated. Vaccine-associated CD4 TCRs spanned the whole spike protein, with dominant responses in regions 160-218 and 743-854. In the small 56-69-year group, the increase in depth fell short of significance, most likely because of low power. Reportedly, almost half of the unique spike-specific TCRs recognized epitopes lying outside the regions that are mutated in the B.1.351 and B.1.1.7 variants. Only 5 to 7 AZD1222 recipients were SARS-CoV-2 seropositive at baseline, limiting conclusions about previously exposed vaccinees. A significant rise in spike-specific TCR breadth and depth was observed after two AZD1222 doses relative to day 0 and relative to MenACWY recipients.

In regard to this clone: The antigen it binds to is not known. No clone much larger than this one lies a single base away; base qualities are absent.

The CDR3 regions of human TCRbeta chains were analyzed by immunosequencing. The paper's data handling went like this. Repertoire TCRs were checked for matches against a reference library of SARS-CoV-2-specific TCRs that had been generated using the MIRA antigen-specificity platform. Breadth meant the fraction of unique TCRs that were SARS-CoV-2-associated, whereas depth meant the fraction of total T cells that were SARS-CoV-2-associated. Each spike-specific TCR was assigned to its reactive spike region and to a CD4 or CD8 class using the MIRA data. Log10-transformed breadth and depth values were compared by one-way ANOVA with Sidak's multiple comparisons tests. TCRdb took over this immuneACCESS table, retaining in-frame rearrangements with V and J assigned. Such tables are incomplete; in checked studies, under half of the missing clones stem from an unresolved V gene, and the remainder is unexplained. Clonal size and the V and J genes are those of that table, whereas D and trimming came from the DNA. This sample gives approximately 81,000 clones in total; 75% to 95% of them show up just once. Less than 5.5% of the sample is taken by the ten largest.

The intended sense of this specimen's time point label: baseline before first vaccination. This sample's treatment or condition label indicates: meningococcal conjugate vaccine given as trial control. The vaccinee samples were drawn from two UK trials, COV001 and COV002, one of which was a single-blind randomized controlled phase 2/3 trial testing AZD1222 (ChAdOx1 nCoV-19) in healthy adults. Trial participant PBMC samples were collected at day 0 and day 28 after the second dose for TCRbeta chain sequencing. The CDR3 contains 17 residues, cysteine and phenylalanine counted. Only the CDR3 part of the read is kept: 51 bases, read in frame from the first base. CDR1 and CDR2 are drawn from the germline V gene: MDHEN, SYDVKM. Between the V and J ends, shortened by 6 bases and 1 base respectively, the junction contains 19 bases.

The receptor was isolated from an adult in good health. Sample: peripheral blood, taken on day 0 of MenACWY control vaccination. The rearrangement combines TRBV28 with TRBJ1-5; the best D guess is TRBD1, with 5 bases matching. The sequenced DNA: TGTGCCAGCAGGGGGAGCCGCAATTACAGGAGCAATCAGCCCCAGCATTTT. The resulting protein is CASRGSRNYRSNQPQHF. Outside the CDR3, residues come from the reference TRBV28 and TRBJ1-5 proteins, so the full variable domain is: DVKVTQSSRYLVKRTGEKVFLECVQDMDHENMFWYRQDPGLGLRLIYFSYDVKMKEKGDIPEGYSVSREKKERFSLILESASTNQTSMYLCASRGSRNYRSNQPQHFGDGTRLSIL.